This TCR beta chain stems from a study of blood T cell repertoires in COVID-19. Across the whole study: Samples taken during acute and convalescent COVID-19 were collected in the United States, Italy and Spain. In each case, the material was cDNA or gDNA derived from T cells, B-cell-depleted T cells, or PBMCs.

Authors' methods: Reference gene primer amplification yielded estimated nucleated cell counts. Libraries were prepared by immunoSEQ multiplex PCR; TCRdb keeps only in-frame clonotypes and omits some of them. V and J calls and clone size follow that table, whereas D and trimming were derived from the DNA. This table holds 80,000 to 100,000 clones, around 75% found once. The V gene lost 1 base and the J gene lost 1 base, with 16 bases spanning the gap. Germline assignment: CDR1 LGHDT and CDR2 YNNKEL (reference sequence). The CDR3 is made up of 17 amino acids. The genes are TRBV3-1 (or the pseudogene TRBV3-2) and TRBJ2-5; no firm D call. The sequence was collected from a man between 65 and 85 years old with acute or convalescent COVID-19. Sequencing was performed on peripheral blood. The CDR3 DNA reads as TGTGCCAGCAGCCAAGTCCCCCTGAACAGCCCCCAAGAGACCCAGTACTTC. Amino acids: CASSQVPLNSPQETQYF.